The 8 T cell receptor beta chains given below trace back to one sample, sequenced in a study of blood T cell repertoires in COVID-19. Some clones are missing from TCRdb's copy, which holds only in-frame ones; the method was immunoSEQ multiplex PCR. The top ten clones hold around 10% of a sample with approximately 91,000 clones, approximately 77% of them seen once. Sequenced input: peripheral blood. Source of these receptors: a woman older than 75 with acute or convalescent COVID-19.

This clone occurred once. The chain links TRBV5-8 to TRBJ1-5, with TRBD1 identical over 7 bases. The trim removed 4 bases at V and 5 bases at J, leaving 6 bases unmatched. The CDR3 totals 14 residues. Germline CDR1 is SGHTS and CDR2 is YDEGEE. The CDR3 spells CASSTWDSYQPQHF. The CDR3 nucleotides are TGTGCCAGCAGCACCTGGGACAGCTATCAGCCCCAGCATTTT.

The chain recombines TRBV9 with TRBJ2-5; D not resolved. The germline CDR1 and CDR2 sequences are SGDLS and YYNGEE. V shed 1 base and J shed 2 bases, with 12 bases lying between them. The CDR3 totals 15 residues. The CDR3 DNA reads as TGTGCCAGCAGCGTATCCCGTGGCAGGCAAGAGACCCAGTACTTC. Translation gives CASSVSRGRQETQYF.

The genes are TRBV6-2 or TRBV6-3 and TRBJ2-3; maybe TRBD2 (7 bases). The CDR3 totals 18 residues. V was trimmed by 0 bases and J by 1 base, leaving 17 bases between them. CDR1 MNHEY and CDR2 SVGEGT come from the germline V gene. DNA for the CDR3: TGTGCCAGCAGTTACTCGGGGGGGGCGGCTGTGGGCACAGATACGCAGTATTTT. The encoded protein is CASSYSGGAAVGTDTQYF.

This rearrangement joins TRBV5-4 to TRBJ2-3; 10 bases match TRBD1. The CDR3 contains 14 residues. The V and J ends lost 4 bases and 6 bases, in that order; junction bases with no gene match: 5. CDR1 is SGHNT, CDR2 YYREEE, per germline (reference sequence). Here the CDR3 reads CASSRDRGGDTQYF. CDR3 sequence (DNA): TGTGCCAGCAGCAGGGACAGGGGCGGCGATACGCAGTATTTT.

The V and J genes are TRBV29-1 and TRBJ1-3; maybe TRBD1 (5 bases). Germline loops: CDR1 SQVTM, CDR2 ANQGSEA. Trimming cost V 2 bases and J 2 bases, with 7 bases left between them. The CDR3 totals 13 residues. CDR3 amino acids: CSVEWGAGNTIYF. Here the CDR3 DNA reads TGCAGCGTTGAATGGGGGGCTGGAAACACCATATATTTT.

In its sample, this clone was seen once. This chain uses TRBV27 with TRBJ2-4, with 10 bases lining up with TRBD2. Trimming took 4 bases from V and 3 from J; bases not matched to a gene: 6. The CDR3 extends over 16 amino acids. Germline V gene lookup returns CDR1 MNHEY and CDR2 SMNVEV (reference sequence). The CDR3 loop is CASSSLASGSKNIQYF. The CDR3 bases are TGTGCCAGCAGTTCGCTAGCTAGCGGGAGCAAAAACATTCAGTACTTC.

This sequence joins TRBV6-5 and TRBJ1-2, with 7 nucleotides matching TRBD1. The CDR3 runs 15 residues. The germline V gene encodes CDR1 MNHEY and CDR2 SVGAGI. The J segment lost 4 bases and the V segment lost 5 bases, leaving 10 bases of the junction unmatched. CDR3 sequence reads: CASSPEKGQIYGYTF. The CDR3, as DNA: TGTGCCAGCAGTCCAGAGAAGGGACAGATCTATGGCTACACCTTC.

The gene calls are TRBV2 and TRBJ1-1; tentatively, D is TRBD1 (5 bases). Trimming cost V 5 bases and J 0 bases, with 10 bases left between them. The CDR3 sequence is 14 residues long. Germline V lookup: CDR1 SNHLY, CDR2 FYNNEI. This CDR3 is CASSLGLLNTEAFF. The CDR3 DNA sequence: TGTGCCAGCAGTTTGGGACTGTTGAACACTGAAGCTTTCTTT. The variable domain in full, completed from reference TRBV2 and TRBJ1-1, reads EPEVTQTPSHQVTQMGQEVILRCVPISNHLYFYWYRQILGQKVEFLVSFYNNEISEKSEIFDDQFSVERPDGSNFTLKIRSTKLEDSAMYFCASSLGLLNTEAFFGQGTRLTVV.